This T cell receptor beta chain was sequenced during a study of T cell repertoires in aging, cancer and after chemotherapy. Study-wide background: The full dataset contained several million TCR reads. Study outcomes and limitations: Untreated cancer patients had significantly lower blood TCR diversity than age-matched healthy donors. These repertoire data do not allow conclusions about immunological memory after chemotherapy.

Amplification of TCR beta used genomic DNA extracted from peripheral blood. A word on this clonotype: Its matching antigen is unknown.

CDR3 length: 13 amino acids. Trimming stripped 1 base from V and 4 bases from J, with 7 bases between. In germline, CDR1 is MNHNS, CDR2 SASEGT. Multiplex touch-down PCR with TRB-A/B primers amplified rearranged V-D-J TRB sequences. A single record per CDR3 protein comes from TCRdb applying MiXCR to the multiplex PCR reads. The sample lists around 1,600 distinct CDR3 sequences, about 55% occurring once. This chain uses TRBV6-1 with TRBJ1-1; possibly TRBD1 for D (5 bases). This clonotype originated in a human donor with a solid tumor. Material for sequencing was blood. The CDR3 nucleotides are TGTGCCAGCAGTGAAGTCGGGGGCACTGAAGCTTTCTTT. Its translation: CASSEVGGTEAFF.